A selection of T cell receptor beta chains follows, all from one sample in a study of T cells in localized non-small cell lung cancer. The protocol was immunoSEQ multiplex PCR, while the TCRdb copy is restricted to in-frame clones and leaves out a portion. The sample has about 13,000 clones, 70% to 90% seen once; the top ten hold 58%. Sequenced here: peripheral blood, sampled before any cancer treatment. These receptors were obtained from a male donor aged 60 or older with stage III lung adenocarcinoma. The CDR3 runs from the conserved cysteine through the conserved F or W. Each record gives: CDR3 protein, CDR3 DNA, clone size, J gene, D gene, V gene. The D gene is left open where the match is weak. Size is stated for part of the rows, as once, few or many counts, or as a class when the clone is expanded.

CDR3: CASRPMGGGAQPQHF
DNA: TGTGCCAGCAGACCTATGGGGGGAGGGGCTCAGCCCCAGCATTTT
size: NA
J: TRBJ1-5
D: NA
V: TRBV21-1

CDR3: CASSQGQGWYF
DNA: TGTGCCAGCAGCCAGGGACAGGGGTGGTACTTC
size: NA
J: TRBJ2-7
D: TRBD1
V: TRBV6-1

CDR3: CASSEGLATDTQYF
DNA: TGTGCCAGCAGTGAGGGACTAGCCACAGATACGCAGTATTTT
size: medium-sized
J: TRBJ2-3
D: TRBD2
V: TRBV6-1

CDR3: CASSVSGGQGDTQYF
DNA: TGTGCCAGCAGCGTTAGCGGGGGCCAGGGAGATACGCAGTATTTT
size: NA
J: TRBJ2-3
D: TRBD2
V: TRBV11-3

CDR3: CASSQDAYEQYF
DNA: TGTGCCAGCAGCCAAGATGCCTACGAGCAGTACTTC
size: NA
J: TRBJ2-7
D: NA
V: TRBV14

CDR3: CASSPEGKTNALHF
DNA: TGTGCCAGCAGCCCGGAAGGGAAAACTAATGCCCTCCACTTT
size: NA
J: TRBJ1-6
D: NA
V: TRBV6-5

CDR3: CASRGEGAKTQYF
DNA: TGTGCCAGCAGGGGTGAAGGGGCTAAGACCCAGTACTTC
size: NA
J: TRBJ2-5
D: NA
V: TRBV6-5

CDR3: CASSSTITGELFF
DNA: TGTGCCAGCAGCTCAACGATCACCGGGGAGCTGTTTTTT
size: NA
J: TRBJ2-2
D: NA
V: TRBV7-7

CDR3: CASSPSPSFVATQYF
DNA: TGTGCTAGCAGCCCCAGTCCTAGCTTCGTCGCGACCCAGTACTTC
size: NA
J: TRBJ2-5
D: NA
V: TRBV7-7

CDR3: CASSALSIGGYYGYTF
DNA: TGTGCCAGCAGCGCCCTTTCTATCGGTGGCTACTATGGCTACACCTTC
size: once
J: TRBJ1-2
D: NA
V: TRBV9

CDR3: CAPYSPGHSHPSSGGKNTGELFF
DNA: TGTGCCCCGTACTCACCGGGACACAGCCACCCATCTAGCGGGGGAAAAAACACCGGGGAGCTGTTTTTT
size: NA
J: TRBJ2-2
D: TRBD2
V: TRBV30

CDR3: CASGFLLPGTSGRIAKNIQYF
DNA: TGTGCTAGTGGTTTCCTCCTCCCCGGGACTAGCGGGAGGATAGCCAAAAACATTCAGTACTTC
size: NA
J: TRBJ2-4
D: TRBD2
V: TRBV12-5

CDR3: CASRRGVGEKLFF
DNA: TGTGCCAGCAGAAGGGGGGTAGGAGAAAAACTGTTTTTT
size: NA
J: TRBJ1-4
D: NA
V: TRBV2